The sequence of this TCR beta chain was determined in a study of blood T cell repertoires in COVID-19 (dated by TCRdb to the early 2020s). For the study in its entirety: The collaborator samples originated in the United States, Italy and Spain and spanned the acute and convalescent phases of COVID-19. Where available, HLA class I and class II types were obtained from metadata supplied by the sample provider rather than from assay-based typing. The sample metadata nearly always contained a de-identified subject ID, COVID-19 status, age in years and sex. The prospective study material was composed of cDNA or gDNA derived from T cells, B-cell-depleted T cells, or PBMCs. The dataset comprised deeply sampled blood TCRbeta repertoires from subjects exposed to, actively infected with, or recovered from COVID-19. The samples were drawn from the first 160 participants of the ongoing ImmuneRACE study and from about 1,200 subjects provided by 6 global collaborators. The repertoires were released in a freely available public database intended as a resource for research on the immune response to SARS-CoV-2.

Comment on this clone: Its antigen is still unknown. No much larger clone exists at a distance of one base, and base qualities are not known.

The germline V gene encodes CDR1 KGHSH and CDR2 LQKENI. The CDR3 runs 16 residues from the cysteine to the phenylalanine. Just the 48-base CDR3 DNA is kept, in frame starting at base 1. V lost 8 bases and J lost 5 bases; the stretch between them is 24 bases long. The immunoSEQ Assay, a bias-controlled multiplex PCR, was used to amplify TCRbeta CDR3 regions from genomic DNA. On the authors' methods: Within the assay, amplification of reference gene primers was used to estimate how many nucleated cells each sample contained. To quantify the absolute abundance of each unique TCRbeta CDR3 rearrangement, sequence reads were collapsed and filtered. For each sample, productive Simpson clonality was calculated as the square root of Simpson's diversity index across productive rearrangements. The immuneACCESS repertoire file appears here via TCRdb, limited to in-frame rearrangements. These files lack a portion of the clones; in checked studies, under half of the deficit traces to unresolved V genes, and the cause of the others is not known. The D gene and trimming were derived from the DNA, and the V and J assignments and clone size from that table. For this sample there are 25,000 to 40,000 clones; about 90% appear just once. The top ten clonotypes cover over 0.95% of the sample.

Whole blood was collected in K2EDTA tubes by collaborating institutions according to the institutions' own protocols. For TCRbeta analysis, collaborators shipped samples in one of three forms: frozen whole blood, isolated PBMCs, or DNA extracted from either of those sample types. What the authors observed across the whole study: The amount of clinical and demographic metadata varied by source and participant and was provided uncurated.

The chain couples TRBV18 to TRBJ1-2; TRBD1 is a possible D gene, resting on 6 matching bases. The receptor was derived from a man aged 70-80 years with active or convalescent COVID-19. The sequenced sample was peripheral blood. The nucleotide sequence is given as TGTGCCAGCATAACCAGGGACAAGCCCTTGTCATATGGCTACACCTTC. Its translation is CASITRDKPLSYGYTF.